The rows below give T cell receptor beta chains drawn from one sample of a study of CD8 T cells in Susac syndrome. MiXCR, applied by TCRdb to the immunoSEQ multiplex PCR reads, yields one record per CDR3 protein. Among 100,000 to 150,000 distinct CDR3 sequences listed, around 94% were seen once. The specimen was CD4+ T cells from PBMCs. The receptors were sampled from a human donor in good health. CDR3s include the opening cysteine and the closing phenylalanine or tryptophan. The D gene is left open where the match is weak. Size values are once, few and many counts, or a class for expanded clones, and some rows have none.

abundance,len,v_gene,j_gene,d_gene,CDR3aa,CDR3nt
NA,14,TRBV13,TRBJ2-7,NA,CASSLGSNPYEQYF,TGTGCCAGCAGCTTAGGTAGCAATCCCTACGAGCAGTACTTC
NA,16,TRBV6-5,TRBJ1-3,TRBD1,CASSSARQGFGNTIYF,TGTGCCAGCAGTTCCGCAAGACAGGGATTTGGAAACACCATATATTTT
NA,12,TRBV29-1,TRBJ2-7,NA,CSVEKDSREQYF,TGCAGCGTGGAAAAGGACAGCCGTGAGCAGTACTTC
NA,13,TRBV7-9,TRBJ1-5,NA,CASSLEGVEAQHF,TGTGCCAGCAGCTTAGAGGGTGTAGAAGCCCAGCATTTT
NA,19,TRBV5-4,TRBJ2-3,TRBD2,CASSTPDPGLAGEADTQYF,TGTGCCAGCAGTACCCCCGACCCGGGACTAGCGGGAGAGGCGGATACGCAGTATTTT
NA,15,TRBV11-2,TRBJ2-1,NA,CASSLSPTGRNEQFF,TGTGCCAGCAGTCTTAGCCCAACAGGGCGCAATGAGCAGTTCTTC
NA,16,TRBV20-1,TRBJ2-4,TRBD2,CSARDWVAGTKNIQYF,TGCAGTGCTAGAGATTGGGTAGCGGGAACCAAAAACATTCAGTACTTC
NA,17,TRBV7-9,TRBJ2-1,NA,CASSLLGLPSSYNEQFF,TGTGCCAGCAGCTTATTGGGGCTTCCTAGCTCCTACAATGAGCAGTTCTTC
NA,14,TRBV7-9,TRBJ2-7,NA,CASSAAGEGYEQYF,TGTGCCAGCAGTGCAGCAGGGGAGGGCTACGAGCAGTACTTC
NA,17,TRBV4-1,TRBJ1-3,TRBD1,CASSQTGTGFSGNTIYF,TGCGCCAGCAGCCAAACCGGGACAGGGTTCTCTGGAAACACCATATATTTT
NA,15,TRBV7-2,TRBJ2-1,NA,CASSRRLPTYNEQFF,TGTGCCAGCAGCCGAAGACTACCTACCTACAATGAGCAGTTCTTC
NA,22,TRBV12-5,TRBJ2-1,TRBD2,CASGLSPGTVPGTSGSHNEQFF,TGTGCTAGTGGTTTGTCACCGGGAACCGTACCCGGGACTAGCGGGTCACACAATGAGCAGTTCTTC
NA,13,TRBV2,TRBJ1-1,NA,CASTTTGNTEAFF,TGTGCCAGCACCACAACGGGGAACACTGAAGCTTTCTTT
NA,14,TRBV6-1,TRBJ2-3,NA,CASTFDGRTDTQYF,TGTGCCAGCACGTTCGACGGACGCACAGATACGCAGTATTTT
once,16,TRBV5-1,TRBJ1-1,TRBD1,CASSPSGQGQGTEAFF,TGCGCCAGCAGCCCATCCGGACAGGGTCAGGGCACTGAAGCTTTCTTT
NA,15,TRBV15,TRBJ1-1,NA,CATTINREPNTEAFF,TGTGCCACCACCATTAACAGGGAACCCAACACTGAAGCTTTCTTT
NA,14,TRBV5-1,TRBJ1-2,NA,CASRQDTANYGYTF,TGCGCCAGCAGACAGGACACCGCTAACTATGGCTACACCTTC
NA,12,TRBV19,TRBJ1-2,NA,CASSPERGGYTF,TGTGCCAGTAGTCCTGAAAGAGGTGGCTACACCTTC
NA,15,TRBV7-9,TRBJ1-1,NA,CASSLVSGEIAEAFF,TGTGCCAGCAGCTTAGTATCGGGGGAGATCGCTGAAGCTTTCTTT
NA,15,TRBV6-5,TRBJ2-7,NA,CASSYSGTSSYEQYF,TGTGCCAGCAGTTACTCAGGGACATCGTCCTACGAGCAGTACTTC
NA,11,TRBV30,TRBJ2-7,NA,CAWSVATEQYF,TGTGCCTGGAGTGTAGCCACCGAGCAGTACTTC
NA,16,TRBV2,TRBJ2-7,TRBD2,CASRRLAGGLPYEQYF,TGTGCCAGCCGGCGCCTAGCGGGAGGGCTTCCCTACGAGCAGTACTTC
NA,15,TRBV20-1,TRBJ2-1,NA,CSASVEGAVYNEQFF,TGCAGTGCTAGTGTTGAGGGAGCGGTCTACAATGAGCAGTTCTTC
NA,16,TRBV20-1,TRBJ1-1,TRBD1,CSASPAGGNLNTEAFF,TGCAGTGCTAGTCCGGCAGGGGGAAATCTGAACACTGAAGCTTTCTTT
NA,15,TRBV2,TRBJ1-5,TRBD1,CASSVTGLNNQPQHF,TGTGCCAGCAGCGTGACAGGGTTGAACAATCAGCCCCAGCATTTT
NA,16,TRBV18,TRBJ2-5,TRBD1,CASSRDRGRAEETQYF,TGTGCCAGCTCACGGGACAGGGGGCGGGCAGAAGAGACCCAGTACTTC
NA,16,TRBV4-1,TRBJ2-3,TRBD2,CASSQAGGGGTDTQYF,TGCGCCAGCAGCCAAGCGGGAGGGGGTGGCACAGATACGCAGTATTTT
NA,13,TRBV16,TRBJ1-1,NA,CASSLFLNTEAFF,TGTGCCAGCAGCCTTTTCTTGAACACTGAAGCTTTCTTT
NA,13,TRBV5-1,TRBJ1-2,NA,CASSLAGSDGYTF,TGCGCCAGCAGCTTGGCCGGGAGCGATGGCTACACCTTC
NA,14,TRBV4-2,TRBJ2-1,NA,CASSQDWLANEQFF,TGTGCCAGCAGCCAAGATTGGCTAGCCAATGAGCAGTTCTTC
NA,13,TRBV5-1,TRBJ1-1,NA,CASRPGVDTEAFF,TGCGCCAGCAGACCCGGGGTAGACACTGAAGCTTTCTTT
NA,12,TRBV29-1,TRBJ2-2,NA,CSVDANTGELFF,TGCAGCGTTGATGCTAACACCGGGGAGCTGTTTTTT
NA,15,TRBV6-6,TRBJ1-2,TRBD1,CASRPGTGGNYGYTF,TGTGCCAGCAGACCCGGGACAGGGGGCAACTATGGCTACACCTTC
NA,15,TRBV10-3,TRBJ2-1,TRBD2,CAISESTSGNDEQFF,TGTGCCATCAGTGAGTCAACTAGCGGGAACGATGAGCAGTTCTTC
NA,11,TRBV10-3,TRBJ1-1,NA,CAISESMAAFF,TGTGCCATCAGTGAGTCCATGGCAGCTTTCTTT
NA,14,TRBV7-8,TRBJ2-4,NA,CASSLGRGKNIQYF,TGTGCCAGCAGCTTAGGGAGGGGGAAAAACATTCAGTACTTC
NA,16,TRBV4-2,TRBJ2-1,TRBD2,CASSRGLAGGQNEQFF,TGTGCCAGCAGCCGTGGACTAGCGGGAGGGCAGAATGAGCAGTTCTTC
NA,11,TRBV20-1,TRBJ1-1,NA,CSARVNTEAFF,TGCAGTGCTAGAGTGAACACTGAAGCTTTCTTT
NA,13,TRBV30,TRBJ2-7,NA,CAWAHGTLGEQYF,TGTGCCTGGGCCCACGGGACCCTCGGGGAGCAGTACTTC
NA,12,TRBV7-9,TRBJ2-1,NA,CASSFYNNEQFF,TGTGCCAGCAGCTTTTACAACAATGAGCAGTTCTTC
NA,17,TRBV18,TRBJ2-1,NA,CASSLLGTPSSYNEQFF,TGTGCCAGCTCACTTCTTGGGACCCCAAGCTCCTACAATGAGCAGTTCTTC
NA,14,TRBV13,TRBJ2-4,TRBD1,CASSMTGDGNIQYF,TGTGCCAGCAGCATGACAGGGGATGGAAACATTCAGTACTTC
once,14,TRBV5-4,TRBJ2-7,NA,CASSPRDTPYEQYF,TGTGCCAGCAGCCCCCGGGACACCCCCTACGAGCAGTACTTC
NA,14,TRBV7-2,TRBJ1-1,NA,CASSSRWGRTEVFF,TGTGCCAGCAGCTCGCGGTGGGGAAGGACTGAAGTTTTCTTT
NA,12,TRBV29-1,TRBJ1-4,NA,CSVQGGNEKLFF,TGCAGCGTGCAAGGAGGTAATGAAAAACTGTTTTTT
NA,17,TRBV5-4,TRBJ2-2,NA,CASSPPAGGGGTGELFF,TGTGCCAGCAGCCCCCCAGCAGGGGGAGGAGGAACCGGGGAGCTGTTTTTT
NA,17,TRBV15,TRBJ2-7,NA,CATSRLLGAGSSYEQYF,TGTGCCACCAGCAGACTCCTAGGAGCGGGCAGCTCCTACGAGCAGTACTTC
NA,15,TRBV4-1,TRBJ2-3,NA,CASSQDMASLDTQYF,TGCGCCAGCAGCCAAGATATGGCTAGCTTAGATACGCAGTATTTT
NA,15,TRBV3-1,TRBJ2-1,TRBD2,CASSLALAVRNEQFF,TGTGCCAGCAGCCTGGCGCTAGCGGTACGCAATGAGCAGTTCTTC
few,14,TRBV29-1,TRBJ2-1,TRBD1,CSGKYRGRYNEQFF,TGCAGCGGAAAATACAGGGGGCGGTACAATGAGCAGTTCTTC
NA,15,TRBV6-1,TRBJ1-4,NA,CASSERGSGNEKLFF,TGTGCCAGCAGTGAACGAGGGTCGGGTAATGAAAAACTGTTTTTT
NA,14,TRBV29-1,TRBJ2-1,TRBD2,CSVALAGGNNEQFF,TGCAGCGTTGCTCTAGCGGGAGGGAACAATGAGCAGTTCTTC
NA,15,TRBV20-1,TRBJ1-2,NA,CSARVTGPRSYGYTF,TGCAGTGCTAGAGTGACTGGACCCCGCTCCTATGGCTACACCTTC
once,16,TRBV7-6,TRBJ2-7,TRBD1,CASSLALGQGAREQYF,TGTGCCAGCAGCTTAGCATTAGGGCAGGGGGCTCGAGAGCAGTACTTC
NA,15,TRBV11-3,TRBJ2-2,TRBD1,CASSLGQGLNRELFF,TGTGCCAGCAGCCTGGGACAGGGGTTAAACCGGGAGCTGTTTTTT
NA,14,TRBV20-1,TRBJ1-2,NA,CSAQGADSNYGYTF,TGCAGTGCCCAAGGGGCAGACAGCAACTATGGCTACACCTTC
NA,18,TRBV20-1,TRBJ2-1,TRBD2,CSARGRESRLASKGEQFF,TGCAGTGCTAGGGGCAGGGAGTCTCGACTAGCCTCCAAGGGTGAGCAGTTCTTC
NA,15,TRBV5-6,TRBJ2-3,TRBD2,CASSLSLAGGDTQYF,TGTGCCAGCAGCTTAAGTCTAGCGGGAGGAGATACGCAGTATTTT
NA,13,TRBV25-1,TRBJ2-1,NA,CASSMLGGNEQFF,TGTGCCAGCAGTATGCTAGGGGGGAATGAGCAGTTCTTC